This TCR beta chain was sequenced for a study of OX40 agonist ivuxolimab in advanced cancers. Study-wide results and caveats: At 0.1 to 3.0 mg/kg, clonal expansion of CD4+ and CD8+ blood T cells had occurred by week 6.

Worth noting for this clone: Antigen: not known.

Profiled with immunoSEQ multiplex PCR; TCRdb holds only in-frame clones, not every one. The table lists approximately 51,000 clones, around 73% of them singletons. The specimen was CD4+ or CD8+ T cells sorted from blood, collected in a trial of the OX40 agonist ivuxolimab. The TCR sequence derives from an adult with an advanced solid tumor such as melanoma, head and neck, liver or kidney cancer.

The CDR3, as DNA: TGTGCCACCCGGGAGGGGGGGCGCCACTCTGGGGCCAACGTCCTGACTTTC. Protein sequence: CATREGGRHSGANVLTF. This rearrangement joins TRBV28 to TRBJ2-6, with 8 bases fitting TRBD2. Germline V gene sequence: CDR1 MDHEN, CDR2 SYDVKM. This CDR3 contains 17 residues. V lost 10 bases and J lost 0; bases outside the gene matches: 11.